The rows below give T cell receptor beta chains drawn from one sample of a study of beta chain features in type 1 diabetes. Produced via immunoSEQ multiplex PCR; TCRdb's table is partial and in-frame only. The sample lists fewer than 350,000 clones, over 12% occurring once. The sequencing input was naive CD4+ T cells from blood. The receptors here all came from a man aged 18 to 30 with type 1 diabetes. The CDR3 runs from the conserved cysteine through the conserved F or W. D genes are given only for firm matches. Part of the rows lack a size; the others show once, few, many or a class for expanded clones.

clone size: .
J gene: TRBJ2-2
V gene: TRBV28
D gene: .
CDR3 DNA: TGTGCCAGCAGTTTGCCGAAGGACTCGGGCCCAGGGGCCGGGGAGCTGTTTTTT
CDR3 protein: CASSLPKDSGPGAGELFF

clone size: .
J gene: TRBJ1-6
V gene: TRBV30
D gene: TRBD1
CDR3 DNA: TGTGCCTGGAGTGAGACAGGGTATAATTCACCCCTCCACTTT
CDR3 protein: CAWSETGYNSPLHF

clone size: few
J gene: TRBJ1-1
V gene: TRBV30
D gene: .
CDR3 DNA: TGTGCCTGGAGTGAAGCTTCGGGGGCTGAAGCTTTCTTT
CDR3 protein: CAWSEASGAEAFF

clone size: .
J gene: TRBJ2-7
V gene: TRBV4-2
D gene: TRBD1
CDR3 DNA: TGTGCCAGCAGCCATGGGCAGGGGGATATTGAGCAGTACTTC
CDR3 protein: CASSHGQGDIEQYF

clone size: few
J gene: TRBJ2-7
V gene: TRBV11-2
D gene: TRBD1
CDR3 DNA: TGTGCCAGCAGAACGGACAGGGGGTCCTACGAGCAGTACTTC
CDR3 protein: CASRTDRGSYEQYF

clone size: few
J gene: TRBJ2-7
V gene: TRBV28
D gene: TRBD1
CDR3 DNA: TGTGCCAGCAGGCCCGGGACAGGGGCCCGAAGGGGGCAGTACTTC
CDR3 protein: CASRPGTGARRGQYF

clone size: few
J gene: TRBJ2-2
V gene: TRBV30
D gene: .
CDR3 DNA: TGTGCCTGGAGTGTATTTTACGGGGAGCTGTTTTTT
CDR3 protein: CAWSVFYGELFF

clone size: .
J gene: TRBJ2-7
V gene: TRBV23-1
D gene: .
CDR3 DNA: TGCGCCAGCTATCTCCTCGGTCGCACCCTAAGCTCCTACGAGCAGTACTTC
CDR3 protein: CASYLLGRTLSSYEQYF

clone size: few
J gene: TRBJ2-7
V gene: TRBV28
D gene: .
CDR3 DNA: TGTGCCAGCAGTACGCCGGGACTCTTCGACGAGCAGTACTTC
CDR3 protein: CASSTPGLFDEQYF

clone size: .
J gene: TRBJ2-1
V gene: TRBV5-4
D gene: TRBD2
CDR3 DNA: TGTGCCAGCAGCCTCACTAGCGGGGCCTACAATGAGCAGTTCTTC
CDR3 protein: CASSLTSGAYNEQFF

clone size: .
J gene: TRBJ1-2
V gene: TRBV11-2
D gene: TRBD1
CDR3 DNA: TGTGCCAGCAGCTTGGACAGGGACGAGGAGGGCTACACCTTC
CDR3 protein: CASSLDRDEEGYTF

clone size: .
J gene: TRBJ2-3
V gene: TRBV6-6
D gene: .
CDR3 DNA: TGTGCCAGCAGCCCACTTGACTTTACCTCGACGGATACGCAGTATTTT
CDR3 protein: CASSPLDFTSTDTQYF

clone size: .
J gene: TRBJ1-5
V gene: TRBV6-4
D gene: TRBD1
CDR3 DNA: TGTGCCAGCAGTGACTCGATTCCGGGACAGGGGGTCGGGTGCAATCAGCCCCAGCATTTT
CDR3 protein: CASSDSIPGQGVGCNQPQHF

clone size: .
J gene: TRBJ2-1
V gene: TRBV7-8
D gene: TRBD2
CDR3 DNA: TGTGCCAGCAGCCTCACTAGCGGGAGTCGTAGTGAGCAGTTCTTC
CDR3 protein: CASSLTSGSRSEQFF

clone size: few
J gene: TRBJ2-2
V gene: TRBV27
D gene: .
CDR3 DNA: TGTGCCAGCGCAAACAGGAACACCGGGGAGCTGTTTTTT
CDR3 protein: CASANRNTGELFF

clone size: .
J gene: TRBJ2-2
V gene: TRBV2
D gene: .
CDR3 DNA: TGTGCCAGCAGACGGGTCTACGGCACCGGGGAGCTGTTTTTT
CDR3 protein: CASRRVYGTGELFF

clone size: few
J gene: TRBJ1-2
V gene: TRBV28
D gene: .
CDR3 DNA: TGTGCCAGCAGTTCCAGGGATGGCTACACCTTC
CDR3 protein: CASSSRDGYTF

clone size: .
J gene: TRBJ2-5
V gene: TRBV28
D gene: TRBD2
CDR3 DNA: TGTGCCAGCACTTCAACTGGGGGAGGGACGGAGACCCAGTACTTC
CDR3 protein: CASTSTGGGTETQYF

clone size: .
J gene: TRBJ1-1
V gene: TRBV7-9
D gene: .
CDR3 DNA: TGTGCCAGCAGCTTTACACAGGGCTACACTGAAGCTTTCTTT
CDR3 protein: CASSFTQGYTEAFF

clone size: few
J gene: TRBJ2-3
V gene: TRBV7-9
D gene: .
CDR3 DNA: TGTGCCAGCAGCTCCCCTTTAGCGCTAGGCACAGATACGCAGTATTTT
CDR3 protein: CASSSPLALGTDTQYF